A selection of T cell receptor beta chains follows, all from one sample in a study of CD8 T cells in ankylosing spondylitis. TCRdb passed the 5' RACE reads through MiXCR, listing each CDR3 protein once. The sample includes 300,000 to 350,000 distinct CDR3 sequences, around 21% of them seen just once. The sample comprised blood, either unsorted or a sorted T cell fraction (not recorded which). Source of these receptors: a female donor with ankylosing spondylitis or in good health (not recorded which). Each CDR3 is given with its conserved first and last residue. D genes are given only for firm matches. Size is omitted from some rows. Given values are once, few, many or a class for expanded clones.

d_call: TRBD2; clone_size: NA; v_call: TRBV6-1; j_call: TRBJ2-2; cdr3_nt: TGTGCCAGCAGTCCCCTTGGGGTAGCGGGAGAGGCCGGGGAGCTGTTTTTT; cdr3_aa: CASSPLGVAGEAGELFF
d_call: NA; clone_size: NA; v_call: TRBV6-1; j_call: TRBJ2-5; cdr3_nt: TGTGCCAGCAGAGGGGGACGGATCCAAGAGACCCAGTACTTC; cdr3_aa: CASRGGRIQETQYF
d_call: NA; clone_size: few; v_call: TRBV20-1; j_call: TRBJ2-5; cdr3_nt: TGCAGTGCCGCCTCGGTAGGAGGGGAGACCCAGTACTTC; cdr3_aa: CSAASVGGETQYF
d_call: NA; clone_size: few; v_call: TRBV4-3; j_call: TRBJ2-6; cdr3_nt: TGCGCCAGCAGCCAAGATATCCTTTTAGGGGCCAACGTCCTGACTTTC; cdr3_aa: CASSQDILLGANVLTF
d_call: NA; clone_size: few; v_call: TRBV29-1; j_call: TRBJ1-1; cdr3_nt: TGCAGCGTTGAGAGGTTGCTGAACACTGAAGCTTTCTTT; cdr3_aa: CSVERLLNTEAFF
d_call: TRBD2; clone_size: NA; v_call: TRBV7-6; j_call: TRBJ2-5; cdr3_nt: TGTGCCAGCAGCTTATCCCTTCTAGCGGGGAGGAGGGAGACCCAGTACTTC; cdr3_aa: CASSLSLLAGRRETQYF
d_call: NA; clone_size: NA; v_call: TRBV13; j_call: TRBJ2-3; cdr3_nt: TGTGCCAGCAGCTTAGGACTAGTAGGTGCAGATACGCAGTATTTT; cdr3_aa: CASSLGLVGADTQYF
d_call: TRBD1; clone_size: NA; v_call: TRBV7-9; j_call: TRBJ1-5; cdr3_nt: TGTGCCAGCAGCCTAGGGACAGGTAGAGAGGGGCAGCCCCAGCATTTT; cdr3_aa: CASSLGTGREGQPQHF
d_call: NA; clone_size: few; v_call: TRBV9; j_call: TRBJ2-1; cdr3_nt: TGTGCCAGCAGCCCGGTGGGTAGCCCCACCTCCTACAATGAGCAGTTCTTC; cdr3_aa: CASSPVGSPTSYNEQFF
d_call: NA; clone_size: NA; v_call: TRBV7-9; j_call: TRBJ2-1; cdr3_nt: TGTGCCAGCAGTTTTAGCGGACGTAATGAGCAGTTCTTC; cdr3_aa: CASSFSGRNEQFF
d_call: TRBD2; clone_size: once; v_call: TRBV11-2; j_call: TRBJ2-7; cdr3_nt: TGTGCCAGCAGCTCGTCTAGCGGGAGTTCAGAGCAGTACTTC; cdr3_aa: CASSSSSGSSEQYF
d_call: NA; clone_size: few; v_call: TRBV6-2/TRBV6-3; j_call: TRBJ1-1; cdr3_nt: TGTGCCAGCAGGGGTCGGATGAACACTGAAGCTTTCTTT; cdr3_aa: CASRGRMNTEAFF
d_call: NA; clone_size: NA; v_call: TRBV10-3; j_call: TRBJ1-2; cdr3_nt: TGTGCCATCAGTTCTGGGCTCTATGGCTACACCTTC; cdr3_aa: CAISSGLYGYTF
d_call: NA; clone_size: NA; v_call: TRBV20-1; j_call: TRBJ2-2; cdr3_nt: TGCAGTGCTAAGGACACCACAAAGCCCGGGGAGCTGTTTTTT; cdr3_aa: CSAKDTTKPGELFF
d_call: TRBD2; clone_size: NA; v_call: TRBV12-3/TRBV12-4; j_call: TRBJ2-3; cdr3_nt: TGTGCCAGCAGTTTGGGACTAGGGGGAGATACGCAGTATTTT; cdr3_aa: CASSLGLGGDTQYF
d_call: NA; clone_size: few; v_call: TRBV10-1; j_call: TRBJ1-5; cdr3_nt: TGCGCCAGCAGTGTGGAGGGGGTCCCTCAGCCCCAGCATTTT; cdr3_aa: CASSVEGVPQPQHF
d_call: NA; clone_size: few; v_call: TRBV20-1; j_call: TRBJ2-7; cdr3_nt: TGCAGTCGCGTCTTGGCGGGCCAAACCTACGAGCAGTACTTC; cdr3_aa: CSRVLAGQTYEQYF
d_call: TRBD2; clone_size: few; v_call: TRBV28; j_call: TRBJ2-1; cdr3_nt: TGTGCCAGCAGTCGGACTAGCGGGAATACCTACAATGAGCAGTTCTTC; cdr3_aa: CASSRTSGNTYNEQFF
d_call: TRBD1; clone_size: NA; v_call: TRBV5-1; j_call: TRBJ1-1; cdr3_nt: TGCGCCAGCAGCCAGATGACAGGGGAGAACACTGAAGCTTTCTTT; cdr3_aa: CASSQMTGENTEAFF
d_call: NA; clone_size: few; v_call: TRBV18; j_call: TRBJ1-4; cdr3_nt: TGTGCCAGCTCACCACCCTCCCAAAGGGGTGAAAAACTGTTTTTT; cdr3_aa: CASSPPSQRGEKLFF
d_call: NA; clone_size: few; v_call: TRBV6-2/TRBV6-3; j_call: TRBJ2-2; cdr3_nt: TGTGCCAGCAGGCCAACGACCTTTGGGGAGCTGTTTTTT; cdr3_aa: CASRPTTFGELFF
d_call: NA; clone_size: NA; v_call: TRBV3-1; j_call: TRBJ2-3; cdr3_nt: TGTGTCAGCAGCCAAGATCGCACAGATACGCAGTATTTT; cdr3_aa: CVSSQDRTDTQYF
d_call: TRBD2; clone_size: NA; v_call: TRBV6-1; j_call: TRBJ2-7; cdr3_nt: TGTGCCAGCACCAAAACGCTAGCGGGAGGGGACGAGCAGTACTTC; cdr3_aa: CASTKTLAGGDEQYF
d_call: NA; clone_size: NA; v_call: TRBV12-3/TRBV12-4; j_call: TRBJ1-5; cdr3_nt: TGTGCCAGCAGTTTAAGGTTCCCTCAGCCCCAGCATTTT; cdr3_aa: CASSLRFPQPQHF
d_call: TRBD2; clone_size: NA; v_call: TRBV10-2; j_call: TRBJ2-1; cdr3_nt: TGCGCCAGCAGTGACCCGGGACTAGCGGGATCGGCCTACAATGAGCAGTTCTTC; cdr3_aa: CASSDPGLAGSAYNEQFF
d_call: NA; clone_size: NA; v_call: TRBV6-5; j_call: TRBJ1-2; cdr3_nt: TGTGCCAGCAGTTGGGGAGGAGTGTATGGCTACACCTTC; cdr3_aa: CASSWGGVYGYTF
d_call: NA; clone_size: NA; v_call: TRBV2; j_call: TRBJ2-1; cdr3_nt: TGTGCCAGCAGGCCGGGCCTCCTAGGGAGTGAGCAGTTCTTC; cdr3_aa: CASRPGLLGSEQFF
d_call: NA; clone_size: NA; v_call: TRBV5-1; j_call: TRBJ1-3; cdr3_nt: TGCGCCAGCAGCTTGGTGTCGAGGGGTTCATTACCCGGCTCTGGAAACACCATATATTTT; cdr3_aa: CASSLVSRGSLPGSGNTIYF
d_call: NA; clone_size: NA; v_call: TRBV3-1; j_call: TRBJ2-7; cdr3_nt: TGTGCCAGCAGCCAAGCGGGCACCTCCTACGAGCAGTACTTC; cdr3_aa: CASSQAGTSYEQYF
d_call: NA; clone_size: once; v_call: TRBV15; j_call: TRBJ2-7; cdr3_nt: TGTGCCACCAGCAGAGATCGGTACTACGAGCAGTACTTC; cdr3_aa: CATSRDRYYEQYF
d_call: NA; clone_size: few; v_call: TRBV25-1; j_call: TRBJ1-2; cdr3_nt: TGTGCCAGCAGTGCGCCAGGGCCACGCGGCTACACCTTC; cdr3_aa: CASSAPGPRGYTF
d_call: TRBD1; clone_size: NA; v_call: TRBV19; j_call: TRBJ1-1; cdr3_nt: TGTGCCAGTAGACGACAGGGGGTTTTGGAAGCTTTCTTT; cdr3_aa: CASRRQGVLEAFF
d_call: NA; clone_size: NA; v_call: TRBV29-1; j_call: TRBJ2-7; cdr3_nt: TGCAGCGGAGTCAACAGCCTTTACGAGCAGTACTTC; cdr3_aa: CSGVNSLYEQYF
d_call: NA; clone_size: many; v_call: TRBV29-1; j_call: TRBJ2-3; cdr3_nt: TGCAGCGTTGATGGGACCCTAGGTACAGATACGCAGTATTTT; cdr3_aa: CSVDGTLGTDTQYF
d_call: TRBD1; clone_size: many; v_call: TRBV29-1; j_call: TRBJ1-5; cdr3_nt: TGCAGCGTAGGGGGCCTTAGCAATCAGCCCCAGCATTTT; cdr3_aa: CSVGGLSNQPQHF
d_call: TRBD1; clone_size: NA; v_call: TRBV7-2; j_call: TRBJ2-7; cdr3_nt: TGTGCCAGCAGCACCGGACAGGGGATTCAGTACTTC; cdr3_aa: CASSTGQGIQYF
d_call: TRBD2; clone_size: NA; v_call: TRBV5-1; j_call: TRBJ2-7; cdr3_nt: TGCGCCAGCAGCTTAATGACTAGCGGGAGCCCTAAATCCTACGAGCAGTACTTC; cdr3_aa: CASSLMTSGSPKSYEQYF
d_call: NA; clone_size: few; v_call: TRBV27; j_call: TRBJ1-1; cdr3_nt: TGTGCCAGCAGTTTATCCACCGGAGGGCCCACTGAAGCTTTCTTT; cdr3_aa: CASSLSTGGPTEAFF
d_call: NA; clone_size: NA; v_call: TRBV6-1; j_call: TRBJ1-2; cdr3_nt: TGTGCCAGCAGAGGCCTCTACAACAATGGCTACACCTTC; cdr3_aa: CASRGLYNNGYTF
d_call: NA; clone_size: few; v_call: TRBV7-9; j_call: TRBJ2-2; cdr3_nt: TGTGCCAGCAGCTTATCCTCGGCCGGGGAGCTGTTTTTT; cdr3_aa: CASSLSSAGELFF
d_call: NA; clone_size: many; v_call: TRBV24-1; j_call: TRBJ2-2; cdr3_nt: TGTGCCACCAGTGATGTACCCAGGGGAGGCACCGGGGAGCTGTTTTTT; cdr3_aa: CATSDVPRGGTGELFF